This T cell receptor (beta chain) was obtained from a study of shared clonotypes between healthy human individuals. Some clones are missing from TCRdb's copy, which holds only in-frame ones; the method was immunoSEQ multiplex PCR. Among about 2.2 million clones listed, about 94% were seen once. Naive CD8 isolation took CD45RO-negative cells positively selected for CCR7 and excluded terminally differentiated effector memory CD45RA+ cells. CDR1 and CDR2 from the germline V gene are SGHTS and YDEGEE. This CDR3 contains 13 residues. The V end lost 0 bases, the J end lost 6 bases, and 10 bases lay between the germline ends.

This receptor was identified in a man aged 18 to 35 in good health. Some clones in this sample may be carry-over from other donors' samples. Sequencing was done on a sample of naive CD8+ T cells from PBMCs. The chain employs TRBV5-8 and TRBJ2-7, with D unclear. The CDR3 protein is CASSLVARSEQYF. The CDR3 DNA follows: TGTGCCAGCAGCTTGGTGGCCCGCAGCGAGCAGTACTTC. Filled out from reference TRBV5-8 and TRBJ2-7, the complete variable domain reads EAGVTQSPTHLIKTRGQQATLRCSPISGHTSVYWYQQALGLGLQFLLWYDEGEERNRGNFPPRFSGRQFPNYSSELNVNALELEDSALYLCASSLVARSEQYFGPGTRLTVT.